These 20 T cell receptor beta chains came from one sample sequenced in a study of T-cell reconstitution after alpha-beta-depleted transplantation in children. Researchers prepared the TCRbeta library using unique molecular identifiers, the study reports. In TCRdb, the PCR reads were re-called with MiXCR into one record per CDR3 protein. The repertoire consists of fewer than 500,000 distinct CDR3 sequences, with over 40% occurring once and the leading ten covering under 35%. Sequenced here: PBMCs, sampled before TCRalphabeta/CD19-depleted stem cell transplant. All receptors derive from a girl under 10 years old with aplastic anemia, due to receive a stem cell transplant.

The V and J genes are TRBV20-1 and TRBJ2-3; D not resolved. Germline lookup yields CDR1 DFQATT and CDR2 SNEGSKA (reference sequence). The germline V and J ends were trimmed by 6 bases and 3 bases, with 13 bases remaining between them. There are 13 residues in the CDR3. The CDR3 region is CSAPLLWTDTQYF. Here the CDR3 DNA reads TGCAGTGCCCCCCTTCTATGGACAGATACGCAGTATTTT.

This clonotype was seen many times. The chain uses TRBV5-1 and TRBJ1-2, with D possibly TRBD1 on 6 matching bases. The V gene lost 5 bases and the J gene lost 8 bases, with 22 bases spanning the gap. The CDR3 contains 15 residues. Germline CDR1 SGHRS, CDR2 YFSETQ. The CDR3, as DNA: TGCGCCAGCAGGATTAGACAGGCAAGGAATGAGGGCTACACCTTC. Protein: CASRIRQARNEGYTF.

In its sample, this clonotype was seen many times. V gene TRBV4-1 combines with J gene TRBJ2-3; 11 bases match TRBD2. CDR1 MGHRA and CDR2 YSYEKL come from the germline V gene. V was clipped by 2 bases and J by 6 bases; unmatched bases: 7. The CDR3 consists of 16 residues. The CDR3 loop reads CASSQSFGLAGDTQYF. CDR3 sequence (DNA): TGCGCCAGCAGCCAATCTTTCGGACTAGCGGGTGATACGCAGTATTTT.

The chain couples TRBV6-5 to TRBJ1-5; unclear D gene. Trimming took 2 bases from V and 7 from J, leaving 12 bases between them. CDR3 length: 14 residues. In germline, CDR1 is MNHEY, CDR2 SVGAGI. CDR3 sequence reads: CASSYTGAQQPQHF. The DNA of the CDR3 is TGTGCCAGCAGTTACACGGGCGCCCAACAGCCCCAGCATTTT.

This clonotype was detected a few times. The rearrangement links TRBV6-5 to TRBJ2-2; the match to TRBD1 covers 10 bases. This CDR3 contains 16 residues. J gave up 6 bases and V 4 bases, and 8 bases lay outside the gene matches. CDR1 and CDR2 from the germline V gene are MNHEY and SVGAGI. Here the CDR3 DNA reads TGTGCCAGCAGTTCCCGACAGGGGGCGCGACCCGGGGAGCTGTTTTTT. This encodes CASSSRQGARPGELFF.

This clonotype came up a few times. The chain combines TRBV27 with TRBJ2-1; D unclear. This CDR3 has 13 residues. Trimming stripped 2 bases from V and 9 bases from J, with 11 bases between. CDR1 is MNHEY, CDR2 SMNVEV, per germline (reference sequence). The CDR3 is CASSLSLVSEQFF. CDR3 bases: TGTGCCAGCAGTTTAAGTCTAGTCTCTGAGCAGTTCTTC.

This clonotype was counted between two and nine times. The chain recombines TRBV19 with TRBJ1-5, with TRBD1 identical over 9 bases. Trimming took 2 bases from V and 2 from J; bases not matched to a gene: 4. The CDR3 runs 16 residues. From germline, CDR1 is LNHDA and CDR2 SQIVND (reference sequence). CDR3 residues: CASSIRDRAGNQPQHF. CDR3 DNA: TGTGCCAGTAGTATACGGGACAGGGCCGGCAATCAGCCCCAGCATTTT. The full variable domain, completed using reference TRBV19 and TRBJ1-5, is DGGITQSPKYLFRKEGQNVTLSCEQNLNHDAMYWYRQDPGQGLRLIYYSQIVNDFQKGDIAEGYSVSREKKESFPLTVTSAQKNPTAFYLCASSIRDRAGNQPQHFGDGTRLSIL.

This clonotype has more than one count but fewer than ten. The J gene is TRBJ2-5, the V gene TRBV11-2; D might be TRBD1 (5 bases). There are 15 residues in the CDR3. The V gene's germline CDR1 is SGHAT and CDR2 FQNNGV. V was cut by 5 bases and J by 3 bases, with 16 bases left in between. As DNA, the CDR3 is TGTGCCAGCAGCGTTGATTCAGGACACGAAGAGACCCAGTACTTC. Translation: CASSVDSGHEETQYF.

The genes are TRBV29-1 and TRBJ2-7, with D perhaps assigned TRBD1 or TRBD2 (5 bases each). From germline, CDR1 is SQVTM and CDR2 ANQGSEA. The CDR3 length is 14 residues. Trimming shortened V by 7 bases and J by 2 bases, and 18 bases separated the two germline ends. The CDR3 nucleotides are TGCAGCGGCTCCGGGACGCGGGTACCCTACGAGCAGTACTTC. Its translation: CSGSGTRVPYEQYF.

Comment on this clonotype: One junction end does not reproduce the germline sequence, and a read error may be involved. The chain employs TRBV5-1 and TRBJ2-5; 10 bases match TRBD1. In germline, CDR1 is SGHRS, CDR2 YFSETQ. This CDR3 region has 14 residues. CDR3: CASTLGDRGWDQYF. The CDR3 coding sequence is TGCGCCAGCACCTTGGGGGACAGGGGCTGGGACCAGTACTTC.

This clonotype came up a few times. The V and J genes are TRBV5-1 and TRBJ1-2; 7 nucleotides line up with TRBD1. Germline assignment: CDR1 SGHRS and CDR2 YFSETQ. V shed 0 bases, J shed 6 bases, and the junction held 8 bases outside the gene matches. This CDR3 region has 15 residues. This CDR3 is CASSLAVQGRNGYTF. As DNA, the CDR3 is TGCGCCAGCAGCTTGGCGGTACAGGGGAGGAATGGCTACACCTTC. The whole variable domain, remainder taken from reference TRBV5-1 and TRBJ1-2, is KAGVTQTPRYLIKTRGQQVTLSCSPISGHRSVSWYQQTPGQGLQFLFEYFSETQRNKGNFPGRFSGRQFSNSRSEMNVSTLELGDSALYLCASSLAVQGRNGYTFGSGTRLTVV.

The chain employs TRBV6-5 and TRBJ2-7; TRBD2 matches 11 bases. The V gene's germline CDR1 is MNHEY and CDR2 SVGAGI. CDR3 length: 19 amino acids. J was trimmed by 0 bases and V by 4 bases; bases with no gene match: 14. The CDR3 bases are TGTGCCAGCAGTTTGATCCGGGGACTAGCGGTCTCGCCCTCCTACGAGCAGTACTTC. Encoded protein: CASSLIRGLAVSPSYEQYF.

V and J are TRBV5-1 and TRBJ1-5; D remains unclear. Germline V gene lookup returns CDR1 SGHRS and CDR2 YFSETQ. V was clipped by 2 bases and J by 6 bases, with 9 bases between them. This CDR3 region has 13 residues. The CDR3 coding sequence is TGCGCCAGCAGCTTAACCCTCGGTCAGCCCCAGCATTTT. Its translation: CASSLTLGQPQHF.

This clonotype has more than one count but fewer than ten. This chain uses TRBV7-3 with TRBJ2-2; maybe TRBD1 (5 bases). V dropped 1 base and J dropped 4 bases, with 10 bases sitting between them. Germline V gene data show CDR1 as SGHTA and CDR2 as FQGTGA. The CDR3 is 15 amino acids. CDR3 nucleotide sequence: TGTGCCAGCAGCTTAAGAACAGGTGCCACCGGGGAGCTGTTTTTT. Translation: CASSLRTGATGELFF. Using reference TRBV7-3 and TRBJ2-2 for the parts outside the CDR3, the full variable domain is GAGVSQTPSNKVTEKGKYVELRCDPISGHTALYWYRQSLGQGPEFLIYFQGTGAADDSGLPNDRFFAVRPEGSVSTLKIQRTERGDSAVYLCASSLRTGATGELFFGEGSRLTVL.

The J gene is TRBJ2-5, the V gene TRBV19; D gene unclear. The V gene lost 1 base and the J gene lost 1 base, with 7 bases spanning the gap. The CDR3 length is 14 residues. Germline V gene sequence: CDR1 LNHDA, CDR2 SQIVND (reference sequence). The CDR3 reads CASSIGASQETQYF. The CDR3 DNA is TGTGCCAGTAGTATAGGGGCTAGCCAAGAGACCCAGTACTTC.

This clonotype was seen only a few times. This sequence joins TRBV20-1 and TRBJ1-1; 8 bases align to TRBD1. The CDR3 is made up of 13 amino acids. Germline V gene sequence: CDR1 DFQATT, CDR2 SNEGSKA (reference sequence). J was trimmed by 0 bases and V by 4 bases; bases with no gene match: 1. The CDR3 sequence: CSAKGQVNTEAFF. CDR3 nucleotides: TGCAGTGCTAAGGGACAGGTGAACACTGAAGCTTTCTTT.

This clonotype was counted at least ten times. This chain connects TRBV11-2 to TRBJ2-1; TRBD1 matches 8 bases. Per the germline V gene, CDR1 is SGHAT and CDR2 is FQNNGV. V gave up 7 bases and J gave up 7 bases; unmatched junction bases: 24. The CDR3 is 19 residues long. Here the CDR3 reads CASNPWAGGPERPRNEQFF. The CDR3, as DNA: TGTGCCAGCAACCCATGGGCAGGGGGCCCCGAGCGTCCTCGGAATGAGCAGTTCTTC.

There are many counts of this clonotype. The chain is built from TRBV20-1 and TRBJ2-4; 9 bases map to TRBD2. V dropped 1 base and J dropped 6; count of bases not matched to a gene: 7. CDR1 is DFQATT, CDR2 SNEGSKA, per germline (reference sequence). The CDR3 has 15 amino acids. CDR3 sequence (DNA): TGCAGTGCTAGAGTTCCTAGCGGGAAACTAAACATTCAGTACTTC. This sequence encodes CSARVPSGKLNIQYF.

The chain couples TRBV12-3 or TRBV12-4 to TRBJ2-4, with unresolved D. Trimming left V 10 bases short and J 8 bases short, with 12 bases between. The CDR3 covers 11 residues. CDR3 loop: CATKLRDIQYF. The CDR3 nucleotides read TGTGCCACCAAACTTCGTGACATTCAGTACTTC.

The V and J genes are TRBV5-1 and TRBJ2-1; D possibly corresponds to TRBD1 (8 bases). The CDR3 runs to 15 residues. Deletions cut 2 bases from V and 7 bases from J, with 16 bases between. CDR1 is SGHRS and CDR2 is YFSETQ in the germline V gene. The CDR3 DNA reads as TGCGCCAGCAGCTTCGGCAGGGGGCGGGGGAATGAGCAGTTCTTC. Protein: CASSFGRGRGNEQFF.